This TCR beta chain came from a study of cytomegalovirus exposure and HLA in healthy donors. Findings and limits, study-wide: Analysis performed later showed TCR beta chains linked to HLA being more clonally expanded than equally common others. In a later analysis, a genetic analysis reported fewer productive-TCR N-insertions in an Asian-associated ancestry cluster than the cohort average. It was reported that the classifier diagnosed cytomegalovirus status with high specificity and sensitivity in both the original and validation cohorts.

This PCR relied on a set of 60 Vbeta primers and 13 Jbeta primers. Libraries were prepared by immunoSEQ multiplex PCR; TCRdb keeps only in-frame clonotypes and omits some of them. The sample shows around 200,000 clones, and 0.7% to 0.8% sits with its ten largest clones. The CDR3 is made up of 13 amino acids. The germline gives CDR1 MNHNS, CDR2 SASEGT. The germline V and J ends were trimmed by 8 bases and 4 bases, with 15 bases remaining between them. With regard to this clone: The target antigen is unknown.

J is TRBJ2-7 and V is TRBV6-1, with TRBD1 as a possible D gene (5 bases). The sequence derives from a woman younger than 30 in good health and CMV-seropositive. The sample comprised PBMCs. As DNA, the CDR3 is TGTGCCAGCTTGGGGCAGGGCGTATACGAGCAGTACTTC. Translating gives CASLGQGVYEQYF.